This T cell receptor beta chain comes out of a study of T cell responses to AZD1222 COVID-19 vaccine. Study conclusions and caveats: Spike was spanned by vaccine-associated CD4 TCRs, which were dominant at 160-218 and 743-854. Compared with day 0, the breadth and depth of the Spike-specific TCR repertoire rose significantly after two doses of AZD1222. Within unmutated variant regions lay the reported targets of nearly half of spike-specific TCRs.

The V segment lost 2 bases and the J segment 3 bases; nucleotides outside the gene matches: 4. Germline V CDR1 and CDR2: SNHLY, FYNNEI. The CDR3 is made up of 16 amino acids. The protocol was immunoSEQ multiplex PCR, while the TCRdb copy is restricted to in-frame clones and leaves out a portion. Of roughly 120,000 clones listed, about 86% are singletons. Sample share makes this clone medium-sized. Antigen specificity is unknown. The genes are TRBV2 and TRBJ2-1; 10 bases are shared with TRBD2. The sample was peripheral blood, taken on day 0 of AZD1222 vaccination. The sequence came from an adult in good health. The CDR3 coding sequence is TGTGCCAGCAGTGAATGGACTAGCGGCCTCTACAATGAGCAGTTCTTC. Amino acid sequence: CASSEWTSGLYNEQFF.